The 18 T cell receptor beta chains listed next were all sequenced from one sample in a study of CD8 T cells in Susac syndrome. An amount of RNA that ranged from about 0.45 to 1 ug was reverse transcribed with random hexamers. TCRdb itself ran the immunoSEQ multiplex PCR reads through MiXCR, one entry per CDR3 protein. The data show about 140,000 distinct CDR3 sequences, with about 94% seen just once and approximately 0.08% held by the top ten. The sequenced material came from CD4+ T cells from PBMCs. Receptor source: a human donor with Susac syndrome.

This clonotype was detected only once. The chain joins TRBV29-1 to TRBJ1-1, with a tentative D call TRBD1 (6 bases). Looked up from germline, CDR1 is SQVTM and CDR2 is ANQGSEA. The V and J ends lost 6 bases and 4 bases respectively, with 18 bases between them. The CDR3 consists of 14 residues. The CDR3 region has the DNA TGCAGCGTCTCCTTGAAGTACAGGGCCACTGAAGCTTTCTTT. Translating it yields CSVSLKYRATEAFF.

The CDR3 bases are TGTGCCAGCAGTTACGATTCCGGCCGAGCGGGAGGGCCAGCAGATACGCAGTATTTT. It is translated as CASSYDSGRAGGPADTQYF. This chain connects TRBV6-2 or TRBV6-3 to TRBJ2-3; the match to TRBD2 covers 10 bases. V lost 2 bases to trimming and J lost 4 bases; unmatched junction nucleotides: 15. The CDR3 has 19 residues. Germline assignment: CDR1 MNHEY and CDR2 SVGEGT.

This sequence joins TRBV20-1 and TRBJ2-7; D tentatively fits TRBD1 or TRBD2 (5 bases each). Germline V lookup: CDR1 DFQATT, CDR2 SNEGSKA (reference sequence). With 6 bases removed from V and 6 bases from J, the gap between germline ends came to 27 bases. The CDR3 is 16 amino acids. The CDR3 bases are TGCAGTGCCCTACGGCCCAATGCGGCCAGGGACGGCGAGCAGTACTTC. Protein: CSALRPNAARDGEQYF.

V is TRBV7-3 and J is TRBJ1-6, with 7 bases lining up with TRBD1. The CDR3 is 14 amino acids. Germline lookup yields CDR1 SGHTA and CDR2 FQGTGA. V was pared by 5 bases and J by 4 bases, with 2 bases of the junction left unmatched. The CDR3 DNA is TGTGCCAGCAGCCGGGACAGTTATAATTCACCCCTCCACTTT. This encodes CASSRDSYNSPLHF.

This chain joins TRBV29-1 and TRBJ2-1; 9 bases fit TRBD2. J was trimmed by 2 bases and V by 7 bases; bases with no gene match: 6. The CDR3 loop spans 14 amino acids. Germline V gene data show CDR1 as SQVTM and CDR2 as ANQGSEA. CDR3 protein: CSAQTSGTYNEQFF. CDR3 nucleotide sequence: TGCAGCGCCCAGACTAGCGGTACCTACAATGAGCAGTTCTTC.

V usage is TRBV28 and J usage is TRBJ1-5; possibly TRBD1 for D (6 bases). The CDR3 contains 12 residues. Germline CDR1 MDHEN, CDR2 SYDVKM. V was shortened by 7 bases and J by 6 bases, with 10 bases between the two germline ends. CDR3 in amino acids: CASNRAPQPQHF. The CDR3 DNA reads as TGTGCCAGCAACAGGGCCCCTCAGCCCCAGCATTTT.

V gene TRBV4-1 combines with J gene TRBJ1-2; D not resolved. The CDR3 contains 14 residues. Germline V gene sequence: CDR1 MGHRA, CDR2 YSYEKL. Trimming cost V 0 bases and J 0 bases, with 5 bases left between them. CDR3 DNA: TGCGCCAGCAGCCAAGACAGGTCTAACTATGGCTACACCTTC. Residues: CASSQDRSNYGYTF.

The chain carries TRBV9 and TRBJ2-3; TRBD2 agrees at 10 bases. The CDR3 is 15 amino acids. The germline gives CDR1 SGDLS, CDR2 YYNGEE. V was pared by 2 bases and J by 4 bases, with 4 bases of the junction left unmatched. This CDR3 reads CASSVSGRLADTQYF. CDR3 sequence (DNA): TGTGCCAGCAGCGTTAGCGGGAGGTTGGCAGATACGCAGTATTTT.

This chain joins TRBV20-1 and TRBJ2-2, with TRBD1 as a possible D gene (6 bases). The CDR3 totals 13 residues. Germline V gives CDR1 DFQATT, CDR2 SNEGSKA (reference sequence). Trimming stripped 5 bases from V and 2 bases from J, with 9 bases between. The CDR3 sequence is CSAPGTNTGELFF. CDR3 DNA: TGCAGTGCTCCCGGGACAAACACCGGGGAGCTGTTTTTT.

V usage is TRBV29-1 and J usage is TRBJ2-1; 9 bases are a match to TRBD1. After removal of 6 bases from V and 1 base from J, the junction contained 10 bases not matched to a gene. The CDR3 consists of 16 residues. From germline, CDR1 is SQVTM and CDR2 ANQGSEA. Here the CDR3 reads CSVVLTGGQSYNEQFF. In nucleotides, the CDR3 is TGCAGCGTGGTCCTGACAGGGGGGCAGTCCTACAATGAGCAGTTCTTC.

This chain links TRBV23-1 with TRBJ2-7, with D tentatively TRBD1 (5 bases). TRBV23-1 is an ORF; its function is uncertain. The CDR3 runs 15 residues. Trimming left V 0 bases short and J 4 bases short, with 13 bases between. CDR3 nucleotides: TGCGCCAGCAGTCAATCGAGGCAGGGTGTGTACGAGCAGTACTTC. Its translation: CASSQSRQGVYEQYF.

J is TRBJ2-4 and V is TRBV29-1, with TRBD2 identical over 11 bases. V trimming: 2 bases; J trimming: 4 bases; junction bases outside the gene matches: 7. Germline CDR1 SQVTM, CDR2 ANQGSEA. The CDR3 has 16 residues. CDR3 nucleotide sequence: TGCAGCGTTGAAAAGGCTAGCGGGGGGTATAAAAACATTCAGTACTTC. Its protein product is CSVEKASGGYKNIQYF.

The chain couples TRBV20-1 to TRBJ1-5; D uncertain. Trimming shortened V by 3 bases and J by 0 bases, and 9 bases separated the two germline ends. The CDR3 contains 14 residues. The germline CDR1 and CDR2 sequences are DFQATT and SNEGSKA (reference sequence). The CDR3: CSARVSLSNQPQHF. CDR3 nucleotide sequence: TGCAGTGCTAGGGTCAGCCTTAGCAATCAGCCCCAGCATTTT.

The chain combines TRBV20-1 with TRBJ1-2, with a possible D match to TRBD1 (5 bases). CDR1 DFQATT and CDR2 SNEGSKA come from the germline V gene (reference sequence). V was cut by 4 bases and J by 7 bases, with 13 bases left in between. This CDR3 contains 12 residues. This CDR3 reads CSAKPRVLGYTF. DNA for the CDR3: TGCAGTGCTAAACCCAGGGTTCTTGGCTACACCTTC.

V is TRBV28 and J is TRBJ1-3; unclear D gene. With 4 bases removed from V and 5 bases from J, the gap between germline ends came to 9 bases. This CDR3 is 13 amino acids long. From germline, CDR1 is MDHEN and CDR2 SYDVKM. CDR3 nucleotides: TGTGCCAGCAGTTCGGGAGGAAGAAACACCATATATTTT. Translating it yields CASSSGGRNTIYF.

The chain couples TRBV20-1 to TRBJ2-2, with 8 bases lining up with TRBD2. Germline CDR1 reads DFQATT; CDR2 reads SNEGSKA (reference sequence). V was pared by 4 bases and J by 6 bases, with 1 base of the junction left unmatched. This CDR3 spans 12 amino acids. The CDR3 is CSAKAGAGELFF. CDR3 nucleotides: TGCAGTGCTAAAGCGGGGGCCGGGGAGCTGTTTTTT.

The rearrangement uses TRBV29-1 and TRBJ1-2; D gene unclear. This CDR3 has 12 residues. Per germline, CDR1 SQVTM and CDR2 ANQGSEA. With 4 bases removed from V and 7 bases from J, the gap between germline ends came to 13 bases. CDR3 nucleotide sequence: TGCAGCGTTGGGGTATCCTCAACTGGCTACACCTTC. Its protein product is CSVGVSSTGYTF.

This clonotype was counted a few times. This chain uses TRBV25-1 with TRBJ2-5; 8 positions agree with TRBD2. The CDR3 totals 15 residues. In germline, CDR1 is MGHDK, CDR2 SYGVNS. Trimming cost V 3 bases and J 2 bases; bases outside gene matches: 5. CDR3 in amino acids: CASSDRLAGQETQYF. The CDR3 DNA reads TGTGCCAGCAGTGATCGGCTAGCGGGTCAAGAGACCCAGTACTTC.